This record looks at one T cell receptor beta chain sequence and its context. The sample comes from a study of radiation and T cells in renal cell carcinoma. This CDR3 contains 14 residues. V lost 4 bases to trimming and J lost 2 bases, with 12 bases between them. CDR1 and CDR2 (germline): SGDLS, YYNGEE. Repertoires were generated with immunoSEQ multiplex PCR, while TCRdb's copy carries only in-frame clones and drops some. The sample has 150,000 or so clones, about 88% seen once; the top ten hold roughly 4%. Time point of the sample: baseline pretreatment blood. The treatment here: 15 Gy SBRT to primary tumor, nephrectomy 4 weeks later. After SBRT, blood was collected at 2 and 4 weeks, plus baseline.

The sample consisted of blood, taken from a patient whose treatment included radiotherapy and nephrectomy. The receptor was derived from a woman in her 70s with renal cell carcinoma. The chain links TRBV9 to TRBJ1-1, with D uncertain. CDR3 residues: CASSQQGHNTEAFF. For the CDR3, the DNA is TGTGCCAGCAGCCAACAAGGTCACAACACTGAAGCTTTCTTT.